Shown below are 11 T cell receptor beta chains from a single sample sequenced in a study of T cells after yellow fever vaccination. TCRdb itself ran the 5' RACE reads through MiXCR, one entry per CDR3 protein. The sample records some 300,000 distinct CDR3 sequences, around 4% being singletons. The source material was PBMCs, sampled on the day of the yellow fever booster vaccination. The receptors shown here come from a man aged 18 to 30 who received the YFV17D yellow fever vaccine.

This clonotype appeared a few times. The rearrangement uses TRBV6-5 and TRBJ2-3; 7 nucleotides line up with TRBD1. Trimming took 0 bases from V and 4 from J; bases not matched to a gene: 4. CDR3 length equals 15 residues. Germline V gene lookup returns CDR1 MNHEY and CDR2 SVGAGI. In nucleotides, the CDR3 is TGTGCCAGCAGTTACTCGAGACAGGGCCCAGATACGCAGTATTTT. This sequence encodes CASSYSRQGPDTQYF.

V is TRBV19 and J is TRBJ1-5, with 8 bases fitting TRBD1. This CDR3 is 17 amino acids long. V dropped 3 bases and J dropped 0; count of bases not matched to a gene: 7. Per germline, CDR1 LNHDA and CDR2 SQIVND (reference sequence). CDR3 residues: CASSILGTGNSNQPQHF. DNA of the CDR3: TGTGCCAGTAGTATTTTAGGGACAGGAAATAGCAATCAGCCCCAGCATTTT.

This clonotype was recorded many times. The chain uses TRBV2 and TRBJ2-5; 11 bases are shared with TRBD2. Germline loops: CDR1 SNHLY, CDR2 FYNNEI. The trim removed 6 bases at V and 5 bases at J, leaving 5 bases unmatched. The CDR3 sequence is 14 residues long. The DNA of the CDR3 is TGTGCCAGCAGCGGTAGCGGGGGGGCCGAGACCCAGTACTTC. Its protein product is CASSGSGGAETQYF.

This clonotype was recorded a few times. The CDR3 DNA reads TGTGCCAGCAGTGACTTTGGCGGGGGCCGGGGCACCGGGGAGCTGTTTTTT. Protein sequence: CASSDFGGGRGTGELFF. The chain joins TRBV2 to TRBJ2-2, with D perhaps matching TRBD2 (7 bases). Per the germline V gene, CDR1 is SNHLY and CDR2 is FYNNEI. The CDR3 is 17 residues long. The V and J ends lost 3 bases and 4 bases respectively, with 18 bases between them.

This sequence joins TRBV12-3 or TRBV12-4 and TRBJ1-2; D unclear. The CDR3 is 12 residues long. V was trimmed by 7 bases and J by 8 bases, leaving 14 bases between them. DNA of the CDR3: TGTGCCAGCACGAGGGCGTCAATCGGCTACACCTTC. Amino acids: CASTRASIGYTF.

V and J are TRBV20-1 and TRBJ2-3; 10 bases line up with TRBD2. The CDR3 totals 14 residues. Losses at the gene ends were 6 bases for V and 3 bases for J; bases not matched to a gene: 6. Germline-derived CDR1 and CDR2 are DFQATT and SNEGSKA (reference sequence). The CDR3 here is CSAIAGGGTDTQYF. The CDR3 DNA reads as TGCAGTGCGATAGCGGGGGGAGGTACAGATACGCAGTATTTT.

In its sample, this clonotype was seen a few times. The CDR3 sequence is CASSFPDRDNEQFF. Written as DNA, the CDR3 is TGTGCCAGCAGTTTCCCCGACAGGGACAATGAGCAGTTCTTC. This chain uses TRBV28 with TRBJ2-1; 7 bases align to TRBD1. The V and J ends lost 3 bases and 5 bases, in that order; junction bases with no gene match: 4. This CDR3 has 14 residues. Germline CDR1 and CDR2: MDHEN and SYDVKM.

This clonotype occurred many times. The V call is TRBV7-2, the J call TRBJ2-7; unclear D gene. Germline V gene data show CDR1 as SGHTA and CDR2 as FQGNSA. The CDR3 length is 14 residues. Deletions cut 1 base from V and 7 bases from J, with 14 bases between. The CDR3 spells CASSLGAGPWEQYV. For the CDR3, the DNA is TGTGCCAGCAGCTTAGGGGCAGGTCCTTGGGAGCAGTACGTC.

The sample holds many counts of this clonotype. The gene calls are TRBV10-3 and TRBJ2-7, with D tentatively TRBD2 (5 bases). The germline gives CDR1 ENHRY, CDR2 SYGVKD. Deletions cut 6 bases from V and 0 bases from J, with 12 bases between. The CDR3 runs 14 residues. CDR3 DNA sequence: TGTGCCATCAGGGTAGCGCCTGGCTCCTACGAGCAGTACTTC. This codes for CAIRVAPGSYEQYF.

This clonotype has ten or more counts. The junction differs from germline at one of its ends, possibly a read error. This chain links TRBV5-1 with TRBJ1-1; D ambiguous. The CDR3 spans 15 residues. Germline-derived CDR1 and CDR2 are SGHRS and YFSETQ. CDR3 residues: CASSPAGSGRTEALF. CDR3 nucleotide sequence: TGCGCCAGCAGCCCCGCCGGCTCCGGCAGGACTGAAGCTTTATTT.

This clonotype showed up just a few times. This chain links TRBV7-8 with TRBJ1-5; no clear D gene. CDR1 is SGHVS and CDR2 is FQNEAQ in the germline V gene. Trimming removed 4 bases at V and 3 bases at J, with 13 bases between. The CDR3 extends over 15 amino acids. This CDR3 is CASSSYVWDNQPQHF. CDR3 nucleotides: TGTGCCAGCAGCTCCTACGTCTGGGACAATCAGCCCCAGCATTTT.